This entry lists 2 T cell receptor beta chains sequenced from one sample in a study of technical replicates of blood from several donors. Profiled with immunoSEQ multiplex PCR; TCRdb holds only in-frame clones, not every one. In the table there are some 80,000 clones, around 94% of which are singletons. Sequencing input: T cells isolated from PBMCs. Every receptor here comes from a human donor in good health.

V gene TRBV7-8 combines with J gene TRBJ2-7, with 9 bases aligning to TRBD2. The germline V gene has CDR1 SGHVS and CDR2 FQNEAQ. The CDR3 runs 16 residues. The ends lost 2 bases at V and 5 bases at J; junction bases unmatched: 10. The CDR3 here is CASSLTDSGSKDEQYF. Here the CDR3 DNA reads TGTGCCAGCAGCTTAACAGATAGCGGGAGTAAAGACGAGCAGTACTTC.

The rearrangement links TRBV4-1 to TRBJ2-7; perhaps TRBD1 as D (6 bases). Looked up from germline, CDR1 is MGHRA and CDR2 is YSYEKL. This CDR3 has 17 amino acids. V lost 4 bases to trimming and J lost 3 bases, with 22 bases between them. The CDR3 here is CASSRMRVQGSNYEQYF. For the CDR3, the DNA is TGCGCCAGCAGCCGGATGAGGGTTCAGGGGTCTAACTACGAGCAGTACTTC.